This entry lists 23 T cell receptor beta chains sequenced from one sample in a study of vaccination effects on CD4 cells after COVID-19. ViraFEST used viral peptide pools to expand antigen-specific CD4+ T cells before sequencing. After around ten days in culture, the CD4+ T cells were isolated. Prior SARS-CoV-2 infection was absent in the vaccine recipients, as shown by negative nucleocapsid antibodies. The antigens for these receptors are not known. Clones were sequenced by immunoSEQ multiplex PCR, and TCRdb holds only the in-frame ones, with some missing. The table records tens of thousands of clones, more than 60% of them present only once. Material: CD4+ T cells from PBMCs cultured with SARS-CoV-2 spike peptides, obtained before COVID-19 vaccination. Every receptor here comes from a human donor who received a COVID-19 vaccine.

This clone came up a few times. The rearrangement joins TRBV24-1 to TRBJ2-3; TRBD1 aligns across 9 bases. V lost 7 bases, J lost 5 bases, and 9 bases stayed unmatched. Germline V gene lookup returns CDR1 KGHDR and CDR2 SFDVKD. The CDR3 length is 15 residues. CDR3 coding DNA: TGTGCCACCAGCAGGACACAGGGGGCTGGAGATACGCAGTATTTT. Protein product: CATSRTQGAGDTQYF.

This clone appeared once. The V and J genes are TRBV10-2 and TRBJ2-2; D gene ambiguous. Germline V gene data show CDR1 as WSHSY and CDR2 as SAAADI. This CDR3 contains 13 residues. The V end was cut by 6 bases, the J end by 4 bases, with 9 bases between. CDR3 in amino acids: CASSFDRTGELFF. Written as DNA, the CDR3 is TGCGCCAGCAGCTTTGACCGCACCGGGGAGCTGTTTTTT.

The gene calls are TRBV2 and TRBJ1-1, with D hard to call. Trimming stripped 6 bases from V and 8 bases from J, with 10 bases between. CDR1 and CDR2 (germline): SNHLY, FYNNEI. The CDR3 totals 11 residues. The CDR3 here is CASRARGEAFF. For the CDR3, the DNA is TGTGCCAGCAGGGCCCGGGGAGAAGCTTTCTTT.

This chain connects TRBV6-1 to TRBJ1-6; D remains ambiguous. The CDR3 runs to 14 residues. Trimming removed 3 bases from V and 3 bases from J, with 6 bases in between. Germline lookup yields CDR1 MNHNS and CDR2 SASEGT. The CDR3 loop reads CASSEANYNSPLHF. CDR3 DNA: TGTGCCAGCAGTGAGGCAAACTATAATTCACCCCTCCACTTT.

The V gene is TRBV7-3, the J gene TRBJ1-1; 7 bases fit TRBD1. This CDR3 region has 16 residues. Germline V gives CDR1 SGHTA, CDR2 FQGTGA. J lost 5 bases, V lost 1 base, and 10 bases had no gene match. The DNA for the CDR3 is TGTGCCAGCAGCTTAAGTCGACCGGCAGGGGGGACTGAAGCTTTCTTT. It codes for CASSLSRPAGGTEAFF.

The gene calls are TRBV5-6 and TRBJ1-3; D is unresolved. Germline V lookup: CDR1 SGHDT, CDR2 YYEEEE. The CDR3 contains 16 residues. The V end lost 1 base, the J end lost 4 bases, and 15 bases lay between the germline ends. The CDR3 DNA reads TGTGCCAGCAGCTTGATCCACCCAACCCCGGGAAACACCATATATTTT. Residues: CASSLIHPTPGNTIYF.

The rearrangement joins TRBV7-3 to TRBJ1-1; D perhaps matches TRBD1 (6 bases). V lost 5 bases, J lost 11 bases, and 18 bases lay in between. This CDR3 comprises 13 residues. Germline V lookup: CDR1 SGHTA, CDR2 FQGTGA. CDR3 loop: CASSLNTGTSAFF. For the CDR3, the DNA is TGTGCCAGCAGCCTGAACACAGGGACGTCGGCTTTCTTT.

This clone has a handful of counts. The chain recombines TRBV3-1 (or the pseudogene TRBV3-2) with TRBJ1-1; D gene ambiguous. The V end was cut by 4 bases, the J end by 6 bases, with 15 bases between. Germline V gene data show CDR1 as LGHDT and CDR2 as YNNKEL (reference sequence). CDR3 length equals 14 residues. The CDR3 DNA reads as TGTGCCAGCAGCCTAGGACCTAAACGGGCTGAAGCTTTCTTT. Its translation is CASSLGPKRAEAFF.

The chain combines TRBV14 with TRBJ2-5; 7 positions agree with TRBD1. After removal of 1 base from V and 4 bases from J, the junction contained 9 bases not matched to a gene. This CDR3 has 16 residues. Germline V gives CDR1 SGHDN, CDR2 FVKESK. CDR3 in DNA: TGTGCCAGCAGCCAAGGGACAGGATCCTCTGGAGAGACCCAGTACTTC. The encoded protein is CASSQGTGSSGETQYF.

The chain couples TRBV30 to TRBJ1-2, with 8 bases lining up with TRBD1. CDR3 length: 14 amino acids. V shed 0 bases and J 8 bases; nucleotides not matched to a gene: 8. From germline, CDR1 is GTSNPN and CDR2 SVGIG (reference sequence). The CDR3 loop is CAWSVDRGAGGYTF. In nucleotides, the CDR3 is TGTGCCTGGAGTGTAGACAGGGGCGCAGGGGGCTACACCTTC. The variable domain in full, with the rest retrieved from reference TRBV30 and TRBJ1-2, is SQTIHQWPATLVQPVGSPLSLECTVEGTSNPNLYWYRQAAGRGLQLLFYSVGIGQISSEVPQNLSASRPQDRQFILSSKKLLLSDSGFYLCAWSVDRGAGGYTFGSGTRLTVV.

This sequence joins TRBV19 and TRBJ1-5, with a weak D call TRBD1 (5 bases). This CDR3 has 14 residues. The germline gives CDR1 LNHDA, CDR2 SQIVND (reference sequence). Trimming took 4 bases from V and 6 from J, leaving 13 bases between them. CDR3 DNA: TGTGCCAGTAGTAGAGGGCAGGGAATTCAGCCCCAGCATTTT. Amino acids: CASSRGQGIQPQHF. Full variable domain (remainder filled in from reference TRBV19 and TRBJ1-5): DGGITQSPKYLFRKEGQNVTLSCEQNLNHDAMYWYRQDPGQGLRLIYYSQIVNDFQKGDIAEGYSVSREKKESFPLTVTSAQKNPTAFYLCASSRGQGIQPQHFGDGTRLSIL.

The V gene is TRBV12-3 or TRBV12-4, the J gene TRBJ1-5; D is uncertain. CDR3 size: 12 residues. V gave up 4 bases and J gave up 7 bases, with 8 bases separating them. CDR3 DNA: TGTGCCAGCAGTTATGGGTTGCAGCCCCAGCATTTT. Its protein is CASSYGLQPQHF.

J is TRBJ1-2 and V is TRBV6-6; 10 nucleotides match TRBD1. The CDR3 consists of 14 residues. CDR1 and CDR2 from the germline V gene are MNHNY and SVGAGI (reference sequence). J gave up 6 bases and V 5 bases, and 6 bases lay outside the gene matches. The CDR3 sequence: CASSQPGTGDGYTF. The CDR3 region has the DNA TGTGCCAGCAGTCAACCCGGGACAGGGGATGGCTACACCTTC.

The V gene is TRBV12-5, the J gene TRBJ2-5; 10 nucleotides match TRBD2. The CDR3 totals 17 residues. CDR1 is LGHNT and CDR2 is FRNRAP in the germline V gene. Trimming removed 1 base from V and 4 bases from J; junction bases left unmatched: 9. This CDR3 reads CASGLGTSGSSRETQYF. The CDR3 region has the DNA TGTGCTAGTGGTTTGGGGACTAGCGGCTCCTCTCGAGAGACCCAGTACTTC.

The table lists this clone with a few counts. This chain joins TRBV29-1 and TRBJ1-2; perhaps TRBD1 as D (6 bases). The germline V gene has CDR1 SQVTM and CDR2 ANQGSEA. The CDR3 extends over 11 amino acids. Trimming shortened V by 2 bases and J by 8 bases, and 9 bases separated the two germline ends. The CDR3 DNA follows: TGCAGCGTTGAACGGGGGCGCGGCTACACCTTC. As protein: CSVERGRGYTF.

The V call is TRBV18, the J call TRBJ2-7; D gene uncertain. The CDR3 sequence is 13 residues long. From germline, CDR1 is KGHSH and CDR2 LQKENI. The ends were cut back, 3 bases at V and 3 bases at J, with 9 bases in the middle. The CDR3 is CASSPGTDYEQYV. The CDR3 nucleotides are TGTGCCAGCTCACCCGGCACGGACTACGAGCAGTACGTC.

The genes are TRBV5-1 and TRBJ2-2, with D possibly being TRBD1 or TRBD2 (6 bases each). V was pared by 1 base and J by 0 bases, with 10 bases between. Germline assignment: CDR1 SGHRS and CDR2 YFSETQ. The CDR3 consists of 16 residues. The CDR3 nucleotides read TGCGCCAGCAGCTTGAACGGGGGCACGAACACCGGGGAGCTGTTTTTT. This gives the protein CASSLNGGTNTGELFF.

V and J are TRBV3-1 (or the pseudogene TRBV3-2) and TRBJ1-6; D uncertain. V was pared by 5 bases and J by 9 bases, with 11 bases between. Germline assignment: CDR1 LGHDT and CDR2 YNNKEL (reference sequence). The CDR3 extends over 13 amino acids. CDR3: CASSSRAISPLHF. The DNA of the CDR3 is TGTGCCAGCAGCTCACGGGCCATTTCACCCCTCCACTTT.

This chain links TRBV19 with TRBJ2-3, with D uncertain. V shed 5 bases and J shed 5 bases, with 14 bases lying between them. Germline loops: CDR1 LNHDA, CDR2 SQIVND (reference sequence). The CDR3 spans 14 residues. CDR3 DNA: TGTGCCAGTAGTCCTAGATGGAGTGTAGATACGCAGTATTTT. This translates into CASSPRWSVDTQYF.

The gene calls are TRBV20-1 and TRBJ2-3; D possibly corresponds to TRBD2 (6 bases). Germline V gene data show CDR1 as DFQATT and CDR2 as SNEGSKA (reference sequence). V was trimmed by 3 bases and J by 6 bases, leaving 19 bases between them. The CDR3 has 15 residues. This chain's CDR3 is CSASRFRGSGDTQYF. In DNA, the CDR3 is TGCAGTGCTAGTAGGTTTCGGGGGAGCGGGGATACGCAGTATTTT.

The chain carries TRBV19 and TRBJ2-1; D gene unclear. Trimming cost V 1 base and J 4 bases, with 8 bases left between them. This CDR3 has 14 residues. Germline CDR1 reads LNHDA; CDR2 reads SQIVND (reference sequence). The CDR3 sequence: CASSIGGTYNEQFF. The CDR3, as DNA: TGTGCCAGTAGTATAGGGGGAACATACAATGAGCAGTTCTTC.

The J gene is TRBJ1-1, the V gene TRBV24-1; a possible D gene is TRBD1 (6 bases). Germline CDR1 reads KGHDR; CDR2 reads SFDVKD. V lost 12 bases and J 2 bases, leaving 18 bases between the germline ends. The CDR3 loop spans 14 amino acids. CDR3 sequence reads: CAAINRTDNTEAFF. Here the CDR3 DNA reads TGTGCCGCCATCAACCGGACAGATAACACTGAAGCTTTCTTT.

V and J are TRBV7-2 and TRBJ2-5; the D call may be TRBD1 or TRBD2 (5 bases each). Germline lookup yields CDR1 SGHTA and CDR2 FQGNSA. Trimming took 5 bases from V and 2 from J, leaving 18 bases between them. The CDR3 is made up of 16 amino acids. CDR3 loop: CASSGNTGLLQETQYF. Written as DNA, the CDR3 is TGTGCCAGCAGCGGGAATACGGGGCTCCTACAAGAGACCCAGTACTTC.